This entry lists 14 T cell receptor beta chains sequenced from one sample in a study of response to subunit inactivated influenza vaccine. MiXCR, applied by TCRdb to the RT-PCR reads, yields one record per CDR3 protein. Of 500,000 to 550,000 distinct CDR3 sequences in the sample, roughly 7.9% were seen once. The sequencing used PBMCs from blood, collected less than 30 months after vaccination. Source of these receptors: a man aged 50-75 years who received an inactivated influenza vaccine.

This clonotype was detected a few times. The rearrangement links TRBV6-5 to TRBJ2-7, with 7 bases identical to TRBD1. This CDR3 has 14 amino acids. Germline CDR1 MNHEY, CDR2 SVGAGI. Unmatched junction bases numbered 7, after V lost 5 bases and J lost 3 bases. DNA of the CDR3: TGTGCCAGCAGTCACCGGGACAGACTCTACGAGCAGTACTTC. It yields the protein CASSHRDRLYEQYF.

This clonotype appeared many times. The rearrangement joins TRBV27 to TRBJ2-2; TRBD2 matches 7 bases. CDR3 size: 16 residues. V lost 7 bases to trimming and J lost 1 base; unmatched junction nucleotides: 9. Looked up from germline, CDR1 is MNHEY and CDR2 is SMNVEV (reference sequence). The CDR3 reads CASNPLGTMNTGELFF. The CDR3 bases are TGTGCCAGCAATCCCCTCGGGACTATGAACACCGGGGAGCTGTTTTTT.

The chain links TRBV7-2 to TRBJ1-6; D is ambiguous. V was cut by 4 bases and J by 7 bases, with 14 bases left in between. This CDR3 region has 15 residues. CDR1 SGHTA and CDR2 FQGNSA come from the germline V gene. The CDR3 region is CASSSSSDLNSPLHF. In DNA, the CDR3 is TGTGCCAGCAGCTCCTCGTCGGACCTGAATTCACCCCTCCACTTT.

This clonotype came up a few times. The V call is TRBV20-1, the J call TRBJ1-5, with D hard to call. Between the trimmed V and J ends, which lost 3 bases and 3 bases, there was a span of 12 bases. This CDR3 contains 14 residues. CDR1 is DFQATT and CDR2 is SNEGSKA in the germline V gene (reference sequence). CDR3 residues: CSASPRVINQPQHF. CDR3 in DNA: TGCAGTGCTAGCCCCCGGGTGATCAATCAGCCCCAGCATTTT.

In the case of this clonotype: One end of the junction varies from germline; a read error may be responsible. The V and J genes are TRBV4-1 and TRBJ1-1; D remains unclear. The CDR3 is 13 residues long. Germline lookup yields CDR1 MGHRA and CDR2 YSYEKL. The CDR3 nucleotides read TGCGCCAGCTGCCACACACAGAGCACTGAAGCTTTCTTT. It codes for CASCHTQSTEAFF.

This clonotype has only a few counts. The V and J genes are TRBV29-1 and TRBJ2-3; 8 bases match TRBD1. The germline CDR1 and CDR2 sequences are SQVTM and ANQGSEA. The CDR3 length is 17 residues. With 3 bases clipped from V and 1 base from J, the junction kept 12 bases outside the gene matches. The chain's CDR3 is CSVEDEQGARRTDTQYF. CDR3 sequence (DNA): TGCAGCGTTGAGGATGAGCAGGGGGCGCGCCGCACAGATACGCAGTATTTT.

This clonotype has more than one count but fewer than ten. This chain links TRBV3-1 with TRBJ1-4; maybe TRBD1 (5 bases). The V gene's germline CDR1 is LGHDT and CDR2 YNNKEL (reference sequence). The CDR3 is 17 amino acids. With 1 base removed from V and 7 bases from J, the gap between germline ends came to 19 bases. The CDR3 coding sequence is TGTGCCAGCAGCCAAGGCCAAATGGGGCCGGTGGGTGAAAAACTGTTTTTT. Translating it yields CASSQGQMGPVGEKLFF.

The chain uses TRBV5-1 and TRBJ1-2; D possibly corresponds to TRBD1 (6 bases). CDR1 is SGHRS and CDR2 is YFSETQ in the germline V gene. V gave up 0 bases and J gave up 4 bases, with 13 bases separating them. CDR3 size: 15 residues. As DNA, the CDR3 is TGCGCCAGCAGCTTGGAGGGGGGGCGAAGCTATGGCTACACCTTC. Amino acid sequence: CASSLEGGRSYGYTF.

The chain links TRBV18 to TRBJ1-6; no clear D gene. Trimming removed 2 bases at V and 9 bases at J, with 8 bases between. The CDR3 spans 13 residues. Germline values: CDR1 KGHSH, CDR2 LQKENI. CDR3 protein: CASSPTKGSPLHF. DNA for the CDR3: TGTGCCAGCTCACCAACGAAGGGTTCACCCCTCCACTTT.

The sample holds a few counts of this clonotype. V usage is TRBV25-1 and J usage is TRBJ1-3, with 7 bases lining up with TRBD1. V gave up 4 bases and J gave up 5 bases; unmatched junction bases: 8. This CDR3 region has 15 residues. Germline V lookup: CDR1 MGHDK, CDR2 SYGVNS. In DNA form, the CDR3 reads TGTGCCAGCAGTGCCTACAGGGGCCGACGAAACACCATATATTTT. Amino acid sequence: CASSAYRGRRNTIYF.

Only a few counts were recorded for this clonotype. V is TRBV3-1 and J is TRBJ1-2, with a weak D call TRBD1 (5 bases). This CDR3 region has 12 residues. The germline V and J ends were trimmed by 2 bases and 5 bases, with 6 bases remaining between them. Germline V gene data show CDR1 as LGHDT and CDR2 as YNNKEL (reference sequence). The CDR3 coding sequence is TGTGCCAGCAGCCAATCAGGGTATGGCTACACCTTC. Translated: CASSQSGYGYTF.

In this sample, this clonotype turned up many times. This chain links TRBV4-3 with TRBJ1-6, with D possibly being TRBD1 (5 bases). The CDR3 has 14 residues. Germline V gene sequence: CDR1 LGHNA, CDR2 YSLEER. Trimming took off 4 bases at V and 10 bases at J, with 14 bases between the two ends. CDR3 nucleotides: TGCGCCAGCAGCCCGGGACGCACCAGATCACCCCTCCACTTT. Its protein is CASSPGRTRSPLHF.

The CDR3 reads CAISAGDYNEQFF. The CDR3 DNA follows: TGTGCCATTTCGGCCGGGGACTACAATGAGCAGTTCTTC. V usage is TRBV10-3 and J usage is TRBJ2-1; a possible D gene is TRBD2 (5 bases). The ends were cut back, 9 bases at V and 3 bases at J, with 12 bases in the middle. The length of the CDR3 is 13 residues. In germline, CDR1 is ENHRY, CDR2 SYGVKD.

This clonotype was detected only a few times. The rearrangement joins TRBV24-1 to TRBJ2-3; D is unresolved. Germline values: CDR1 KGHDR, CDR2 SFDVKD. V was pared by 1 base and J by 10 bases, with 8 bases between. This CDR3 has 12 amino acids. DNA for the CDR3: TGTGCCACCAGTGATTTTTCAACTTCGCAGTATTTT. It translates to CATSDFSTSQYF.